The source of this TCR beta chain is a study of T cell responses to AZD1222 COVID-19 vaccine. Here immunoSEQ multiplex PCR was the method, and the copy in TCRdb shows in-frame clones only, minus some. Of about 28,000 clones in the sample, around 90% were seen once. This clone was seen a few times. The germline V gene has CDR1 MDHEN and CDR2 SYDVKM. The CDR3 is 15 residues long. Trimming shortened V by 2 bases and J by 10 bases, and 17 bases separated the two germline ends. This clonotype was sampled from an adult in good health. The specimen comprised peripheral blood, sampled on day 0 of AZD1222 vaccination. The chain is built from TRBV28 and TRBJ1-4; D is unresolved. CDR3 loop: CASSLGPGGEGKLFF. CDR3 DNA sequence: TGTGCCAGCAGTTTAGGCCCAGGCGGGGAGGGAAAACTGTTTTTT.